This T cell receptor (beta chain) was recovered during a study of breast tumors, draining lymph nodes, adjacent tissues. With regard to this clonotype: Its cognate antigen is unknown.

The study's findings and limits: Compared with lymph nodes, tumors were less diverse; compared with nontumor tissue, more.

Breast cancer patients provided tissue from their axillary draining lymph nodes. CDR1 and CDR2 from the germline V gene are SGDLS and YYNGEE. V was pared by 3 bases and J by 4 bases, with 9 bases of the junction left unmatched. The length of the CDR3 is 16 residues. TCRdb analysed the multiplex PCR reads with MiXCR anew, one entry per CDR3 protein. The sample consists of 190,000 or so distinct CDR3 sequences, roughly 31% of them appearing once. The chain recombines TRBV9 with TRBJ1-5; TRBD1 agrees at 8 bases. Sequencing used axillary lymph node tissue. The clonotype originates from a female donor with breast cancer. Some clones in this sample may be carry-over from other donors' samples. CDR3 coding DNA: TGTGCCAGCAGCGCTCAAGGACAGGGAGGGAATCAGCCCCAGCATTTT. It encodes CASSAQGQGGNQPQHF.